The 23 T cell receptor beta chains in this list originate from one sample, sequenced in a study of technical replicates of blood from a few donors. TCRdb's copy holds only in-frame clones and misses some; the assay was immunoSEQ multiplex PCR. The repertoire holds 15,000 to 20,000 clones, with around 87% as singletons. The sample was PBMCs. These receptors were obtained from a human donor in good health.

This clone was observed once. The chain joins TRBV28 to TRBJ2-7, with 8 bases identical to TRBD2. The CDR3 loop spans 14 amino acids. CDR1 MDHEN and CDR2 SYDVKM come from the germline V gene. Trimming took 2 bases from V and 3 from J; bases not matched to a gene: 3. Here the CDR3 reads CASSLTSGNYEQYF. The CDR3 region has the DNA TGTGCCAGCAGTTTAACTAGCGGAAACTACGAGCAGTACTTC.

V usage is TRBV5-1 and J usage is TRBJ2-5, with 7 bases lining up with TRBD2. Germline CDR1 SGHRS, CDR2 YFSETQ. V was clipped by 2 bases and J by 0 bases; unmatched bases: 7. This CDR3 comprises 16 residues. The CDR3 DNA sequence: TGCGCCAGCAGCTTAAGAAGCGGGGCGTACCAAGAGACCCAGTACTTC. This encodes CASSLRSGAYQETQYF.

CDR3 sequence (DNA): TGTGCCTGGAACCGAGGGGGAGCGGGAGGGGGTGAGACCCAGTACTTC. Encoded protein: CAWNRGGAGGGETQYF. This chain links TRBV30 with TRBJ2-5, with 10 nucleotides matching TRBD2. The length of the CDR3 is 16 residues. Trimming at V came to 4 bases and at J to 5 bases, leaving 13 bases not matched to a gene. Germline assignment: CDR1 GTSNPN and CDR2 SVGIG (reference sequence).

The chain is built from TRBV30 and TRBJ1-2, with D hard to call. CDR3 length: 10 amino acids. Trimming stripped 5 bases from V and 11 bases from J, with 12 bases between. The germline CDR1 and CDR2 sequences are GTSNPN and SVGIG (reference sequence). CDR3 sequence (DNA): TGTGCCTGGGGACTGGGGTCATACACCTTC. Protein product: CAWGLGSYTF.

This chain uses TRBV9 with TRBJ1-2; 8 bases agree with TRBD1. The CDR3 length is 14 residues. Trimming at V came to 0 bases and at J to 7 bases, leaving 5 bases not matched to a gene. Germline lookup yields CDR1 SGDLS and CDR2 YYNGEE. CDR3 residues: CASSVEQGGPGYTF. The DNA for the CDR3 is TGTGCCAGCAGCGTAGAACAGGGGGGGCCTGGCTACACCTTC.

The rearrangement links TRBV27 to TRBJ2-7, with TRBD2 matching 10 bases. Trimming at V came to 6 bases and at J to 2 bases, leaving 4 bases not matched to a gene. The germline gives CDR1 MNHEY, CDR2 SMNVEV (reference sequence). The CDR3 is made up of 14 amino acids. The CDR3 bases are TGTGCCAGCAGCCCGGGACTAGCGACCTACGAGCAGTACTTC. It specifies CASSPGLATYEQYF.

The CDR3 is CASSVRSGAHTQYF. The CDR3 DNA follows: TGTGCCAGCAGCGTACGATCAGGGGCCCATACGCAGTATTTT. This chain connects TRBV9 to TRBJ2-3; D is perhaps TRBD1 (6 bases). Trimming took off 1 base at V and 7 bases at J, with 13 bases between the two ends. CDR1 SGDLS and CDR2 YYNGEE come from the germline V gene. The CDR3 runs 14 residues.

This clone has just a few counts. This chain connects TRBV14 to TRBJ2-1, with 8 bases identical to TRBD2. The V and J ends lost 4 bases and 11 bases, in that order; junction bases with no gene match: 16. CDR3 length: 16 amino acids. Germline-derived CDR1 and CDR2 are SGHDN and FVKESK. This chain's CDR3 is CASSPGVASGQLKQFF. The CDR3, as DNA: TGTGCCAGCAGCCCGGGGGTGGCTAGCGGGCAGCTGAAGCAGTTCTTC.

The V and J genes are TRBV19 and TRBJ2-2; 10 bases are a match to TRBD1. CDR3 length equals 14 residues. Germline CDR1 reads LNHDA; CDR2 reads SQIVND (reference sequence). The trim removed 4 bases at V and 8 bases at J, leaving 4 bases unmatched. The CDR3 spells CASSKTGGPGELFF. In nucleotides, the CDR3 is TGTGCCAGTAGTAAGACAGGGGGCCCTGGGGAGCTGTTTTTT.

This clone was seen once. CDR3 residues: CASSYGLNTGELFF. In DNA, the CDR3 is TGTGCCAGCAGCTACGGACTAAACACCGGGGAGCTGTTTTTT. The J gene is TRBJ2-2, the V gene TRBV5-8; tentative D call: TRBD2 (6 bases). V was clipped by 3 bases and J by 2 bases, with 8 bases between them. CDR3 length equals 14 residues. Germline V lookup: CDR1 SGHTS, CDR2 YDEGEE.

The rearrangement joins TRBV27 to TRBJ2-5, with D possibly being TRBD2 (6 bases). The CDR3 sequence is 13 residues long. CDR1 is MNHEY, CDR2 SMNVEV, per germline (reference sequence). V was pared by 3 bases and J by 5 bases, with 10 bases between. The CDR3, as DNA: TGTGCCAGCAGTTTCGGAGGGGTGGAGACCCAGTACTTC. This encodes CASSFGGVETQYF.

The chain is built from TRBV30 and TRBJ1-5, with D perhaps TRBD1 (5 bases). CDR1 and CDR2 from the germline V gene are GTSNPN and SVGIG (reference sequence). V gave up 5 bases and J gave up 2 bases, with 16 bases separating them. The CDR3 spans 15 residues. This CDR3 reads CAWDAGGTGNQPQHF. For the CDR3, the DNA is TGTGCCTGGGATGCCGGGGGTACGGGCAATCAGCCCCAGCATTTT.

The sample holds one count of this clone. The chain carries TRBV4-1 and TRBJ2-1, with D perhaps matching TRBD1 (6 bases). The CDR3 is 13 residues long. Germline V lookup: CDR1 MGHRA, CDR2 YSYEKL. V was pared by 0 bases and J by 11 bases, with 11 bases between. CDR3 DNA sequence: TGCGCCAGCAGCCAAGATTGGGGGCCAAAGCAGTTCTTC. It specifies CASSQDWGPKQFF.

The chain is built from TRBV18 and TRBJ1-1; 9 bases are shared with TRBD1. The trim removed 5 bases at V and 5 bases at J, leaving 6 bases unmatched. Germline values: CDR1 KGHSH, CDR2 LQKENI. This CDR3 contains 14 residues. In nucleotides, the CDR3 is TGTGCCAGCTCAGGGTTGACAGGGGGGACTGAAGCTTTCTTT. Translating gives CASSGLTGGTEAFF.

V gene TRBV7-3 combines with J gene TRBJ2-1; 10 nucleotides agree with TRBD2. The CDR3 loop spans 16 amino acids. The ends lost 4 bases at V and 5 bases at J; junction bases unmatched: 8. CDR1 is SGHTA and CDR2 is FQGTGA in the germline V gene. The DNA of the CDR3 is TGTGCCAGCAGCTATAACGGACTAGCGGAAAACAATGAGCAGTTCTTC. Its translation: CASSYNGLAENNEQFF.

The rearrangement uses TRBV11-2 and TRBJ2-4; weak D call: TRBD2 (6 bases). This CDR3 comprises 15 residues. CDR1 SGHAT and CDR2 FQNNGV come from the germline V gene. The germline V and J ends were trimmed by 5 bases and 1 base, with 12 bases remaining between them. The chain's CDR3 is CASSGSSGAKNIQYF. The CDR3 DNA is TGTGCCAGCAGCGGTAGTAGCGGTGCCAAAAACATTCAGTACTTC.

The chain couples TRBV6-5 to TRBJ2-1; 9 nucleotides line up with TRBD2. The CDR3 length is 15 residues. The germline V gene has CDR1 MNHEY and CDR2 SVGAGI. The trim removed 6 bases at V and 0 bases at J, leaving 3 bases unmatched. The CDR3 reads CASRFSGSSYNEQFF. DNA of the CDR3: TGTGCCAGCAGATTTAGCGGGAGCTCCTACAATGAGCAGTTCTTC.

This sequence joins TRBV6-6 and TRBJ2-7; D might be TRBD2 (7 bases). The CDR3 length is 15 residues. V was cut by 0 bases and J by 3 bases, with 12 bases left in between. CDR1 and CDR2 (germline): MNHNY, SVGAGI (reference sequence). The CDR3 nucleotides read TGTGCCAGCAGTTACTCAGGGGGAGGGCTCTACGAGCAGTACTTC. This sequence encodes CASSYSGGGLYEQYF.

The chain is built from TRBV10-3 and TRBJ1-5; no clear D gene. Germline CDR1 and CDR2: ENHRY and SYGVKD. V lost 3 bases and J lost 6, with 12 bases in between. The CDR3 covers 14 residues. The DNA for the CDR3 is TGTGCCATCAGTGAAACGATTAATAGTCAGCCCCAGCATTTT. Translated: CAISETINSQPQHF.

This clone has a handful of counts. The rearrangement links TRBV19 to TRBJ1-4; tentatively, D is TRBD1 (5 bases). The V gene's germline CDR1 is LNHDA and CDR2 SQIVND (reference sequence). This CDR3 is 16 amino acids long. Trimming removed 6 bases at V and 5 bases at J, with 19 bases between. CDR3 sequence reads: CASRPPRGTLNEKLFF. CDR3 bases: TGTGCCAGTAGACCCCCCCGGGGGACTTTGAATGAAAAACTGTTTTTT. The whole variable domain, remainder taken from reference TRBV19 and TRBJ1-4, is DGGITQSPKYLFRKEGQNVTLSCEQNLNHDAMYWYRQDPGQGLRLIYYSQIVNDFQKGDIAEGYSVSREKKESFPLTVTSAQKNPTAFYLCASRPPRGTLNEKLFFGSGTQLSVL.

This clone has only one observation. This chain links TRBV18 with TRBJ2-1; 10 positions agree with TRBD2. The CDR3 totals 16 residues. Germline CDR1 and CDR2: KGHSH and LQKENI. V was pared by 2 bases and J by 8 bases, with 9 bases of the junction left unmatched. The CDR3 region is CASSPEGTSDWDEQFF. The CDR3 bases are TGTGCCAGCTCACCAGAAGGGACTAGCGATTGGGATGAGCAGTTCTTC.

The genes are TRBV5-1 and TRBJ2-3, with D uncertain. CDR3 length equals 14 residues. Germline V gene lookup returns CDR1 SGHRS and CDR2 YFSETQ. Trimming cost V 0 bases and J 3 bases, with 8 bases left between them. The DNA of the CDR3 is TGCGCCAGCAGCTTGGGGCCCCCGACAGATACGCAGTATTTT. This gives the protein CASSLGPPTDTQYF.

The chain uses TRBV5-1 and TRBJ2-2, with D possibly matching TRBD2 (6 bases). This CDR3 is 16 amino acids long. Deletions cut 2 bases from V and 1 base from J, with 12 bases between. CDR1 and CDR2 (germline): SGHRS, YFSETQ. CDR3 protein: CASSFAGLENTGELFF. The CDR3 nucleotides read TGCGCCAGCAGCTTTGCGGGACTGGAGAACACCGGGGAGCTGTTTTTT.